This T cell receptor (beta chain) came from a study of cytomegalovirus exposure and HLA in healthy donors. Background on the study: Genotyping showed roughly 83% of some 400 donors falling in the Caucasian-associated ancestry cluster.

Both 60 Vbeta primers and 13 Jbeta primers went into the PCR. Generated by immunoSEQ multiplex PCR, the TCRdb table keeps only in-frame clones and is missing some. This table holds hundreds of thousands of clones, about 80% found once. The J segment lost 7 bases and the V segment lost 4 bases, leaving 16 bases of the junction unmatched. The CDR3 has 17 residues. Germline CDR1 reads SEHNR; CDR2 reads FQNEAQ (reference sequence). The clonotype originates from a girl aged 5-17 years in good health and CMV-seronegative. The V gene is TRBV7-9, the J gene TRBJ2-4; TRBD1 aligns across 7 bases. The material sequenced was PBMCs. CDR3 region: CASSSRGTAHTQNIQYF. In DNA, the CDR3 is TGTGCCAGCAGCTCTAGGGGGACAGCTCATACTCAGAACATTCAGTACTTC.